What follows is one T cell receptor (beta chain) and its context. The antigen is unknown. Other DNA sequences within the sample encode an identical CDR3. This sample stems from a study of shared clonotypes between healthy human individuals. At the level of the study: Per donor, CD8 memory used one plate, CD8 naive used two, CD4 memory used three and CD4 naive used three.

Study-level results: Of the naive CD4 clonotypes, approximately 5% were shared across several donors.

The data were produced by immunoSEQ multiplex PCR, yet TCRdb's version contains in-frame clones alone and is incomplete. The sample includes millions of clones, under 95% of them seen just once. CD45RO-negative, CCR7-positively selected cells formed the naive CD8 fraction, excluding terminally differentiated effector memory CD45RA+ cells. The TCR comes from a man aged 18-30 years in good health. Some clones in this sample may be carry-over from other donors' samples. Sequenced input: naive CD8+ T cells from PBMCs.

This CDR3 reads CASSPGTGLYNEQFF. Here the CDR3 DNA reads TGTGCCAGCAGCCCAGGGACAGGGCTTTACAATGAGCAGTTCTTC. The chain carries TRBV9 and TRBJ2-1; TRBD1 agrees at 9 bases. V lost 4 bases and J lost 4; bases outside the gene matches: 6. This CDR3 spans 15 amino acids. Germline V gene data show CDR1 as SGDLS and CDR2 as YYNGEE.